This passage covers 19 T cell receptor beta chains from one sample sequenced in a study of cytomegalovirus exposure and HLA in healthy donors. Profiled with immunoSEQ multiplex PCR; TCRdb holds only in-frame clones, not every one. The data hold 110,000 or so clones, with about 91% observed a single time. Sample: PBMCs. These receptor sequences come from a man in his late teens or twenties in good health and CMV-seronegative.

V and J are TRBV7-9 and TRBJ2-7; 9 nucleotides agree with TRBD1. The V segment lost 5 bases and the J segment 4 bases; nucleotides outside the gene matches: 6. Germline CDR1 and CDR2: SEHNR and FQNEAQ (reference sequence). The CDR3 covers 14 residues. Here the CDR3 DNA reads TGTGCCAGCAGCGCGGGACAGGGAGTATACGAGCAGTACTTC. This gives the protein CASSAGQGVYEQYF. The variable domain in full, with the rest retrieved from reference TRBV7-9 and TRBJ2-7, is DTGVSQNPRHKITKRGQNVTFRCDPISEHNRLYWYRQTLGQGPEFLTYFQNEAQLEKSRLLSDRFSAERPKGSFSTLEIQRTEQGDSAMYLCASSAGQGVYEQYFGPGTRLTVT.

CDR3 DNA: TGTGCCAGCAGCTTACCTAGCGGGGGGACTTACAATGAGCAGTTCTTC. Amino acid sequence: CASSLPSGGTYNEQFF. The chain is built from TRBV5-4 and TRBJ2-1; 11 bases map to TRBD2. This CDR3 comprises 16 residues. The germline V gene encodes CDR1 SGHNT and CDR2 YYREEE (reference sequence). The V gene end was trimmed by 2 bases and the J gene end by 4 bases; junction bases not matched to a gene: 5.

V usage is TRBV28 and J usage is TRBJ2-3, with 9 bases that match TRBD2. Germline assignment: CDR1 MDHEN and CDR2 SYDVKM. Germline trimming cut 2 bases from V and 3 bases from J; bases unmatched to any gene: 0. The CDR3 is 14 amino acids. As DNA, the CDR3 is TGTGCCAGCAGTTTAGCGGGAGGGACAGATACGCAGTATTTT. The encoded protein is CASSLAGGTDTQYF.

The chain couples TRBV9 to TRBJ2-2, with D perhaps TRBD2 (5 bases). The germline gives CDR1 SGDLS, CDR2 YYNGEE. V was cut by 0 bases and J by 4 bases, with 13 bases left in between. The CDR3 consists of 16 residues. The CDR3 DNA is TGTGCCAGCAGCGTAGTGACCGGGGTCCGCACCGGGGAGCTGTTTTTT. Translated: CASSVVTGVRTGELFF.

The rearrangement links TRBV18 to TRBJ1-2; tentative D call: TRBD1 (5 bases). Deletions cut 1 base from V and 5 bases from J, with 20 bases between. Germline lookup yields CDR1 KGHSH and CDR2 LQKENI. This CDR3 has 17 amino acids. The CDR3 sequence: CASSPRVGQYILYGYTF. The CDR3 coding sequence is TGTGCCAGCTCACCACGAGTCGGACAATATATTCTTTATGGCTACACCTTC.

The chain joins TRBV4-2 to TRBJ1-5; D remains unclear. This CDR3 spans 16 amino acids. Germline CDR1 reads LGHNA; CDR2 reads YNFKEQ. V was shortened by 3 bases and J by 7 bases, with 19 bases between the two germline ends. The CDR3 loop is CASSQDSGVNRQPQHF. CDR3 in DNA: TGTGCCAGCAGCCAGGACTCCGGGGTTAATCGACAGCCCCAGCATTTT.

V usage is TRBV11-2 and J usage is TRBJ2-7, with 7 bases matching TRBD1. The CDR3 is made up of 14 amino acids. The V segment lost 2 bases and the J segment 5 bases; nucleotides outside the gene matches: 6. Germline V CDR1 and CDR2: SGHAT, FQNNGV. CDR3 DNA: TGTGCCAGCAGCTTAAATAGGGGGCCGAACGAGCAGTACTTC. Protein product: CASSLNRGPNEQYF.

The chain combines TRBV6-5 with TRBJ1-2; TRBD1 agrees at 8 bases. The ends lost 2 bases at V and 8 bases at J; junction bases unmatched: 4. Germline-derived CDR1 and CDR2 are MNHEY and SVGAGI. The CDR3 is made up of 13 amino acids. This CDR3 is CASSYDRGEGYTF. The DNA for the CDR3 is TGTGCCAGCAGTTACGACAGGGGTGAAGGCTACACCTTC.

This clone appeared a single time. This chain connects TRBV4-3 to TRBJ2-3; no clear D. V was shortened by 0 bases and J by 0 bases, with 7 bases between the two germline ends. CDR3 length: 15 amino acids. Germline assignment: CDR1 LGHNA and CDR2 YSLEER. DNA of the CDR3: TGCGCCAGCAGCCAAGATCGAGCTAGCACAGATACGCAGTATTTT. The encoded protein is CASSQDRASTDTQYF.

The chain uses TRBV4-1 and TRBJ2-7; D ambiguous. The CDR3 loop spans 15 amino acids. Germline V gene data show CDR1 as MGHRA and CDR2 as YSYEKL. Trimming took off 4 bases at V and 2 bases at J, with 15 bases between the two ends. The CDR3: CASSRGVADTYEQYF. DNA of the CDR3: TGCGCCAGCAGCCGAGGAGTGGCGGATACCTACGAGCAGTACTTC.

V is TRBV2 and J is TRBJ1-5, with D maybe TRBD1 (6 bases). V lost 3 bases, J lost 9 bases, and 18 bases lay in between. Per the germline V gene, CDR1 is SNHLY and CDR2 is FYNNEI. The CDR3 has 15 amino acids. CDR3 loop: CASSDPGTPPGPQHF. For the CDR3, the DNA is TGTGCCAGCAGTGACCCAGGGACACCTCCGGGGCCCCAGCATTTT.

The chain carries TRBV2 and TRBJ1-5; D may be TRBD1 (5 bases). Germline CDR1 and CDR2: SNHLY and FYNNEI. This CDR3 has 16 residues. V was trimmed by 8 bases and J by 6 bases, leaving 23 bases between them. The CDR3 sequence: CASRPTDSGSGQPQHF. CDR3 DNA: TGTGCCAGCCGACCGACTGACAGCGGGTCGGGTCAGCCCCAGCATTTT.

The V gene is TRBV6-5, the J gene TRBJ1-1; 7 nucleotides agree with TRBD1. Germline values: CDR1 MNHEY, CDR2 SVGAGI. V gave up 5 bases and J gave up 1 base; unmatched junction bases: 7. CDR3 length: 15 amino acids. CDR3 DNA: TGTGCCAGCAGTCAAACAGGGGCGGAGAACACTGAAGCTTTCTTT. Translated, it gives CASSQTGAENTEAFF.

This clone appeared once. V gene TRBV27 combines with J gene TRBJ2-7; 10 bases line up with TRBD2. The CDR3 has 14 amino acids. Trimming at V came to 6 bases and at J to 2 bases, leaving 4 bases not matched to a gene. The V gene's germline CDR1 is MNHEY and CDR2 SMNVEV (reference sequence). The CDR3 loop reads CASRWTSGPYEQYF. In DNA, the CDR3 is TGTGCCAGCAGATGGACTAGCGGTCCCTACGAGCAGTACTTC.

J is TRBJ1-1 and V is TRBV18; the D is unclear. V lost 3 bases to trimming and J lost 5 bases, with 10 bases between them. CDR1 and CDR2 (germline): KGHSH, LQKENI. This CDR3 has 13 residues. This CDR3 reads CASSPLTGTEAFF. The CDR3 DNA sequence: TGTGCCAGCTCACCTCTCACGGGTACTGAAGCTTTCTTT. Together with reference TRBV18 and TRBJ1-1, the CDR3 gives the full variable domain: NAGVMQNPRHLVRRRGQEARLRCSPMKGHSHVYWYRQLPEEGLKFMVYLQKENIIDESGMPKERFSAEFPKEGPSILRIQQVVRGDSAAYFCASSPLTGTEAFFGQGTRLTVV.

V usage is TRBV28 and J usage is TRBJ2-7; D may be TRBD2 (5 bases). Germline-derived CDR1 and CDR2 are MDHEN and SYDVKM. With 11 bases removed from V and 12 bases from J, the gap between germline ends came to 20 bases. The CDR3 has 11 amino acids. CDR3 loop: CAGKAGERLYF. In DNA form, the CDR3 reads TGTGCCGGTAAAGCCGGGGAGCGTCTGTACTTC.

The rearrangement joins TRBV2 to TRBJ2-3; 9 bases line up with TRBD1. CDR3 length equals 15 residues. Germline-derived CDR1 and CDR2 are SNHLY and FYNNEI. V lost 8 bases, J lost 1 base, and 7 bases stayed unmatched. The CDR3 DNA follows: TGTGCCAGCCTCACCCGGGACAGGGGCACAGATACGCAGTATTTT. It encodes CASLTRDRGTDTQYF.

This rearrangement joins TRBV11-2 to TRBJ1-4; D unresolved. Trimming removed 5 bases at V and 8 bases at J, with 9 bases between. The CDR3 runs 12 residues. CDR1 is SGHAT, CDR2 FQNNGV, per germline. The CDR3 nucleotides read TGTGCCAGCAGCCTAACCAAGGAAAAACTGTTTTTT. Translating it yields CASSLTKEKLFF.

This chain uses TRBV18 with TRBJ2-7; 10 positions agree with TRBD1. The CDR3 runs 14 residues. Germline CDR1 reads KGHSH; CDR2 reads LQKENI. After removal of 6 bases from V and 3 bases from J, the junction contained 5 bases not matched to a gene. The CDR3 here is CASSPGTGVYEQYF. CDR3 bases: TGTGCCAGCTCTCCCGGGACAGGGGTCTACGAGCAGTACTTC.